The rows below give T cell receptor beta chains drawn from one sample of a study of a mutant IDH1 vaccine in newly diagnosed glioma. No antigens are known for them. This table comes from immunoSEQ multiplex PCR, and its TCRdb copy is limited to in-frame clones, with some not included. Of approximately 60,000 clones listed, under 85% are singletons. The specimen comprised PBMCs, sampled from a glioma patient whose treatment included an IDH1 peptide vaccine. Every receptor here comes from a man between 25 and 39 years old with glioma. Both conserved end residues are part of each CDR3. Fields, in order: D gene, clone size, V gene, J gene, CDR3 DNA, CDR3 protein. A D gene is named only where the DNA matches it firmly. Size is omitted from some rows. Given values are once, few, many or a class for expanded clones.

d_call: .
clone_size: .
v_call: TRBV4-2
j_call: TRBJ2-7
cdr3_nt: TGTGCCAGCAGCCAAGGTGAGGAACCGTACGAGCAGTACTTC
cdr3_aa: CASSQGEEPYEQYF

d_call: .
clone_size: few
v_call: TRBV7-9
j_call: TRBJ1-5
cdr3_nt: TGTGCCAGCAGCTCTGGGCCGCTCCCCAATCAGCCCCAGCATTTT
cdr3_aa: CASSSGPLPNQPQHF

d_call: .
clone_size: .
v_call: TRBV13
j_call: TRBJ1-5
cdr3_nt: TGTGCCAGCAGCTCCTCCGGCAGGGGTGATCAGCCCCAGCATTTT
cdr3_aa: CASSSSGRGDQPQHF

d_call: .
clone_size: .
v_call: TRBV7-8
j_call: TRBJ1-5
cdr3_nt: TGTGCCAGCAGCTTACAGGGACACGGCAATCAGCCCCAGCATTTT
cdr3_aa: CASSLQGHGNQPQHF

d_call: .
clone_size: once
v_call: TRBV2
j_call: TRBJ2-2
cdr3_nt: TGTGCCAGCAGTGAGGGCAGCCCCGCGGGGACCGGGGAGCTGTTTTTT
cdr3_aa: CASSEGSPAGTGELFF

d_call: TRBD2
clone_size: .
v_call: TRBV6-5
j_call: TRBJ2-1
cdr3_nt: TGTGCCAGCAGCACGGGGCGGGGGGTCTACAATGAGCAGTTCTTC
cdr3_aa: CASSTGRGVYNEQFF

d_call: .
clone_size: .
v_call: TRBV6-5
j_call: TRBJ2-4
cdr3_nt: TGTGCCAGCAGTTACTCAGGGGGGCCGGCCAAAAACATTCAGTACTTC
cdr3_aa: CASSYSGGPAKNIQYF

d_call: .
clone_size: .
v_call: TRBV9
j_call: TRBJ1-6
cdr3_nt: TGTGCCAGCAGCGTAGCTGGCCAGGGTGGTTCACCCCTCCACTTT
cdr3_aa: CASSVAGQGGSPLHF

d_call: .
clone_size: once
v_call: TRBV5-1
j_call: TRBJ1-1
cdr3_nt: TGCGCCAGCAGCTGGAATCCGGGGATGCCGACTGAAGCTTTCTTT
cdr3_aa: CASSWNPGMPTEAFF

d_call: .
clone_size: once
v_call: TRBV21-1
j_call: TRBJ2-7
cdr3_nt: TGTGCCAGCGGGGACAGCTTCTACGAGCAGTACTTC
cdr3_aa: CASGDSFYEQYF

d_call: .
clone_size: .
v_call: TRBV6-5
j_call: TRBJ2-7
cdr3_nt: TGTGCCAGCAGACCCCCCGGGGGGCCCCACGAGCAGTACTTC
cdr3_aa: CASRPPGGPHEQYF

d_call: .
clone_size: .
v_call: TRBV5-8
j_call: TRBJ2-3
cdr3_nt: TGTGCCAGCAGCTTTGGCCCAGGACTTACTTATTTT
cdr3_aa: CASSFGPGLTYF

d_call: .
clone_size: .
v_call: TRBV28
j_call: TRBJ1-6
cdr3_nt: TGTGCCAGCAGCCACCCAGGGATTACCTCCGCGGTGATGTATAATTCACCCCTCCACTTT
cdr3_aa: CASSHPGITSAVMYNSPLHF

d_call: .
clone_size: .
v_call: TRBV7-8
j_call: TRBJ1-6
cdr3_nt: TGTGCCAGCAGCCCGGGGTGGAATAATTCACCCCTCCACTTT
cdr3_aa: CASSPGWNNSPLHF

d_call: .
clone_size: once
v_call: TRBV7-9
j_call: TRBJ2-1
cdr3_nt: TGTGCCAGCAGCCCACCAACCGGGACCTCTCGTGGTGAGCAGTTCTTC
cdr3_aa: CASSPPTGTSRGEQFF

d_call: TRBD1
clone_size: .
v_call: TRBV27
j_call: TRBJ1-2
cdr3_nt: TGTGCCAGCAGTCTTTTACCGGGACAGGGAATAGAAGGCTACACCTTC
cdr3_aa: CASSLLPGQGIEGYTF

d_call: .
clone_size: .
v_call: TRBV5-1
j_call: TRBJ2-2
cdr3_nt: TGCGCCAGCAGCTCAACCGGGGAGCTGTTTTTT
cdr3_aa: CASSSTGELFF

d_call: .
clone_size: .
v_call: TRBV4-1
j_call: TRBJ1-1
cdr3_nt: TGCGCCAGCAGCCGAGCCGCCGGGGAGGGCACTGAAGCTTTCTTT
cdr3_aa: CASSRAAGEGTEAFF

d_call: .
clone_size: .
v_call: TRBV5-4
j_call: TRBJ1-1
cdr3_nt: TGTGCCAGCAGCTGGGACGACAGATTTGAAGCTTTCTTT
cdr3_aa: CASSWDDRFEAFF

d_call: .
clone_size: .
v_call: TRBV10-2
j_call: TRBJ1-2
cdr3_nt: TGCGCCAGCAGCGGCATCCTAGAGGGGGATGGCTACACCTTC
cdr3_aa: CASSGILEGDGYTF

d_call: TRBD2
clone_size: .
v_call: TRBV4-1
j_call: TRBJ2-1
cdr3_nt: TGCGCCAGCAGCCAAGTCGTAGCGGGGATAAGTGAGCAGTTCTTC
cdr3_aa: CASSQVVAGISEQFF

d_call: .
clone_size: .
v_call: TRBV10-1
j_call: TRBJ1-1
cdr3_nt: TGCGCCAGCAGTGATTGGGGGGGAACTGAAGCTTTCTTT
cdr3_aa: CASSDWGGTEAFF

d_call: .
clone_size: once
v_call: TRBV2
j_call: TRBJ1-3
cdr3_nt: TGTGCCAGCAGCCACGCAGGGTACTCCTCTGGAAACACCATATATTTT
cdr3_aa: CASSHAGYSSGNTIYF